This is a list of T cell receptor beta chains from one sample in a study of cytomegalovirus exposure and HLA in healthy donors. The repertoire was sequenced with immunoSEQ multiplex PCR; TCRdb's copy has only in-frame clones and lacks some. Of some 220,000 clones listed, approximately 90% are singletons. Sample: PBMCs. All receptors come from a woman between 18 and 30 years old in good health and CMV-seronegative. Each CDR3 is given with its conserved first and last residue. A D gene is named only where the DNA matches it firmly. For some rows the clone size is stated as once, few or many, or as a class when expanded; others skip it.

TGTGCCAGCTCAGGATCCTGGAGGGGCCTTGGCAATGAGCAGTTCTTC CASSGSWRGLGNEQFF TRBV18 NA TRBJ2-1 NA
TGCGCCAGCAGCCAAGATCGCTCAGGGGGCGCGGAAGAGACCCAGTACTTC CASSQDRSGGAEETQYF TRBV4-3 TRBD1 TRBJ2-5 NA
TGCGCCAGCAGGGAGGGGGCGATCTCCTACAATGAGCAGTTCTTC CASREGAISYNEQFF TRBV5-1 NA TRBJ2-1 NA
TGTGCCAGCAGTTACCCAAAGGGGTCACCCCTCCACTTT CASSYPKGSPLHF TRBV6-5 NA TRBJ1-6 NA
TGTGCCAGCAGCTTAGCGGGGGCTGGGAATCAGCCCCAGCATTTT CASSLAGAGNQPQHF TRBV7-6 NA TRBJ1-5 NA
TGTGCCAGCAGCCCTTTTCCCACCCTCGGGAGCAATCAGCCCCAGCATTTT CASSPFPTLGSNQPQHF TRBV7-9 NA TRBJ1-5 NA
TGTGCCAGCAGTTATAGTCGGGAAAACACCGGGGAGCTGTTTTTT CASSYSRENTGELFF TRBV6-6 NA TRBJ2-2 NA
TGTGCCAGCATCCAGACAGGGGCGAAAAGGGAAGCTTTCTTT CASIQTGAKREAFF TRBV7-9 TRBD1 TRBJ1-1 NA
TGTGCCACCATCGAGGGCCAGCCCCAGCATTTT CATIEGQPQHF TRBV27 NA TRBJ1-5 NA
TGTGCCAGCAGTGACTGGGCAAACATGAACACTGAAGCTTTCTTT CASSDWANMNTEAFF TRBV2 NA TRBJ1-1 NA
TGCGCCAGCACTCCGGCGAGAGCAGGGGGTCAGCCCCAGCATTTT CASTPARAGGQPQHF TRBV10-1 TRBD1 TRBJ1-5 NA
TGCGCCAGCAGCTTGGATAGAGGGCCGGGAGGTGAAAAACTGTTTTTT CASSLDRGPGGEKLFF TRBV5-1 NA TRBJ1-4 NA
TGCAGCGTTGAGGGACAGATGGGTACGCAGTATTTT CSVEGQMGTQYF TRBV29-1 TRBD1 TRBJ2-3 NA
TGTGCCAGCAGCTCCCCAGGGAGGGGTCGTTCACCCCTCCACTTT CASSSPGRGRSPLHF TRBV11-2 NA TRBJ1-6 NA
TGCGCCAGCAGTGTCGAGGAAGAGACCCAGTACTTC CASSVEEETQYF TRBV10-1 NA TRBJ2-5 NA
TGTGCCAGCAGCCGCGGGCCGCAAAAAGAAGAGCAGTACTTC CASSRGPQKEEQYF TRBV5-4 NA TRBJ2-7 NA
TGTGCCAGCAGCCAAGCGGCGGGGATTAACACAGATACGCAGTATTTT CASSQAAGINTDTQYF TRBV14 NA TRBJ2-3 NA
TGTGCCAGCAGTTACTCACAGGGGGCCGGTCAGCCCCAGCATTTT CASSYSQGAGQPQHF TRBV6-5 TRBD1 TRBJ1-5 NA
TGTGCCAGCAGCCAATGGCAGGCCGGCAACTACGAGCAGTACTTC CASSQWQAGNYEQYF TRBV4-2 NA TRBJ2-7 NA
TGTGCCAGCAGTCTAGGCGGGAGTGGCTACACCTTC CASSLGGSGYTF TRBV5-6 NA TRBJ1-2 NA
TGTGCCAGCAGCCTGGAGGGGAACGAGCAGTACTTC CASSLEGNEQYF TRBV27 NA TRBJ2-7 NA
TGTGCCAGCAGCTCGCGGACAGGGGGCTATTACCACGAGCAGTACTTC CASSSRTGGYYHEQYF TRBV5-5 TRBD1 TRBJ2-7 NA
TGTGCCAGCAGTTACCGGCGGGTGGGTTACGAGCAGTACTTC CASSYRRVGYEQYF TRBV6-5 NA TRBJ2-7 NA
TGCGCCAGCAGCCCTAGGACAGTGACCGGTTCGACGGTTCAGAGGCAGTACTTC CASSPRTVTGSTVQRQYF TRBV5-1 NA TRBJ2-7 NA
TGTGCCAGCAGTCCACGGACAGGGAAGAACTATGGCTACACCTTC CASSPRTGKNYGYTF TRBV27 TRBD1 TRBJ1-2 once
TGTGCCAGCAGCCCTAGGACGGGGAACTATGGCTACACCTTC CASSPRTGNYGYTF TRBV7-2 NA TRBJ1-2 NA
TGCGCCAGCAGCCCGCGCACAGGGGCTTATGAAAAACTGTTTTTT CASSPRTGAYEKLFF TRBV5-1 TRBD1 TRBJ1-4 NA
TGTGCCAGCAGCAAGGGGTCTAGCGGGGGGGCAGAGACCCAGTACTTC CASSKGSSGGAETQYF TRBV7-7 TRBD2 TRBJ2-5 NA
TGTGCCAGCAGGGAGCGGGAGTATGAAGAGACCCAGTACTTC CASREREYEETQYF TRBV2 TRBD2 TRBJ2-5 NA
TGTGCCATCAGTGATAACCCCTTACGTCAGGATGAGCAGTTCTTC CAISDNPLRQDEQFF TRBV10-3 NA TRBJ2-1 NA
TGTGCCAGCAGCCTCGAGCGAGCCCCCTACAATGAGCAGTTCTTC CASSLERAPYNEQFF TRBV2 NA TRBJ2-1 NA